A selection of T cell receptor beta chains follows, all from one sample in a study of T-cell memory formation after mild COVID-19. One entry per CDR3 protein, called by TCRdb with MiXCR from the 5' RACE reads. This sample yields about 620,000 distinct CDR3 sequences, of which under 20% are seen a single time; around 11% belongs to the top ten. The specimen was PBMCs or a T cell subset sorted from them (not recorded which). These receptors all come from an adult woman who had mild COVID-19 (a few samples of this study predate the infection). Cell type and time point are not known. Both conserved end residues are part of each CDR3. Fields, in order: CDR3 length, D gene, V gene, J gene, clone size, CDR3 protein, CDR3 DNA. D genes are given only for firm matches. Where a row states a size, it is once, few, many or the class of an expanded clone; other rows omit it.

>12|NA|TRBV3-1|TRBJ1-1|NA
CASSQYSGVAFF
TGTGCCAGCAGCCAGTACAGCGGTGTCGCTTTCTTT
>14|TRBD1|TRBV12-3/TRBV12-4|TRBJ1-5|NA
CASSYRGLFQPQHF
TGTGCCAGCAGTTACAGGGGACTTTTTCAGCCCCAGCATTTT
>14|NA|TRBV6-1|TRBJ1-2|NA
CASNEDSWYYGYTF
TGTGCCAGCAACGAAGACAGCTGGTACTATGGCTACACCTTC
>17|TRBD1|TRBV3-1|TRBJ1-4|NA
CASSQGTGGSANEKLFF
TGTGCCAGCAGCCAAGGGACAGGGGGCTCGGCTAATGAAAAACTGTTTTTT
>13|NA|TRBV12-3/TRBV12-4|TRBJ2-2|few
CASSGRRSGELFF
TGTGCCAGCAGTGGAAGACGGAGCGGGGAGCTGTTTTTT
>15|TRBD2|TRBV5-1|TRBJ2-1|NA
CASSLTSGPTNEQFF
TGCGCCAGCAGCCTAACTAGCGGGCCAACCAATGAGCAGTTCTTC
>12|NA|TRBV30|TRBJ1-2|NA
CAWRVRVYGYTF
TGTGCCTGGAGGGTCCGAGTCTATGGCTACACCTTC
>15|TRBD1|TRBV25-1|TRBJ1-1|many
CASREGQGLNTEAFF
TGTGCCAGCAGAGAGGGACAGGGGTTGAACACTGAAGCTTTCTTT
>16|NA|TRBV7-9|TRBJ2-2|few
CASSSRPGPLTGELFF
TGTGCCAGCAGCTCCAGGCCGGGGCCTCTGACCGGGGAGCTGTTTTTT
>13|NA|TRBV30|TRBJ1-1|NA
CAWSVQSTTEAFF
TGTGCCTGGAGTGTACAGAGTACCACTGAAGCTTTCTTT
>15|NA|TRBV27|TRBJ2-3|few
CASSPPRTTRYTQYF
TGTGCCAGCAGTCCCCCGCGCACCACCAGGTATACGCAGTATTTT
>15|NA|TRBV27|TRBJ2-2|few
CASRATGQNTGELFF
TGTGCCAGCAGGGCCACGGGGCAGAACACCGGGGAGCTGTTTTTT
>15|TRBD2|TRBV20-1|TRBJ2-1|NA
CSATLPTSGTNEQFF
TGCAGTGCTACCCTCCCCACTAGCGGGACCAATGAGCAGTTCTTC
>14|NA|TRBV4-1|TRBJ2-7|few
CASSQTPILGEQYF
TGCGCCAGCAGCCAAACTCCCATTCTTGGCGAGCAGTACTTC
>14|TRBD2|TRBV4-1|TRBJ2-6|few
CASSQGGGANVLTF
TGCGCCAGCAGCCAAGGGGGGGGAGCCAACGTCCTGACTTTC
>15|TRBD2|TRBV20-1|TRBJ2-3|NA
CSARGTSGDSDTQYF
TGCAGTGCTAGAGGTACTAGCGGGGACTCAGATACGCAGTATTTT
>13|NA|TRBV29-1|TRBJ2-1|NA
CSVEPGVDNEQFF
TGCAGCGTTGAGCCGGGAGTAGACAATGAGCAGTTCTTC
>17|TRBD2|TRBV5-1|TRBJ2-1|few
CASSPPAGAGGTNEQFF
TGCGCCAGCAGCCCCCCAGCTGGAGCGGGAGGAACAAATGAGCAGTTCTTC
>14|NA|TRBV5-1|TRBJ1-2|NA
CASSLGDGPYGYTF
TGCGCCAGCAGCTTGGGAGACGGACCCTATGGCTACACCTTC
>13|NA|TRBV7-6|TRBJ1-1|NA
CASSFNQLEPAFF
TGTGCCAGCAGCTTTAACCAACTTGAGCCAGCTTTCTTT
>14|TRBD1|TRBV18|TRBJ2-3|few
CASSQDRGFDTQYF
TGTGCCAGCTCACAGGACAGGGGGTTCGATACGCAGTATTTT
>15|TRBD2|TRBV3-1|TRBJ2-7|NA
CASSQDRTSGRSQYF
TGTGCCAGCAGCCAAGATCGGACTAGCGGGAGGAGTCAGTACTTC
>16|TRBD2|TRBV10-3|TRBJ2-5|NA
CAISAGGAGVGETQYF
TGTGCCATCAGTGCCGGGGGAGCGGGAGTAGGAGAGACCCAGTACTTC
>15|TRBD2|TRBV20-1|TRBJ2-1|few
CSARKASGRHNEQFF
TGCAGTGCTAGAAAGGCTAGCGGAAGGCACAATGAGCAGTTCTTC
>15|NA|TRBV24-1|TRBJ2-2|few
CATSDFRGNTGELFF
TGTGCCACCAGTGATTTTAGAGGTAACACCGGGGAGCTGTTTTTT
>14|NA|TRBV24-1|TRBJ2-3|few
CATSDLPSPDTQYF
TGTGCCACCAGTGATTTGCCCTCACCCGATACGCAGTATTTT
>16|TRBD2|TRBV5-6|TRBJ2-1|few
CASSLTTGLGSNEQFF
TGTGCCAGCAGCTTGACCACGGGACTAGGTTCCAATGAGCAGTTCTTC
>12|NA|TRBV12-5|TRBJ2-7|few
CASGSSYGEQYF
TGTGCTAGTGGTTCCAGTTACGGCGAGCAGTACTTC
>14|NA|TRBV14|TRBJ2-1|NA
CASSQDKGYNEQFF
TGTGCCAGCAGCCAAGACAAAGGATACAATGAGCAGTTCTTC
>16|TRBD1|TRBV14|TRBJ2-1|few
CASSQDLNRGLDEQFF
TGTGCCAGCAGCCAAGATCTTAACAGGGGTTTGGATGAGCAGTTCTTC
>13|NA|TRBV7-2|TRBJ2-3|many
CASSLSGPDTQYF
TGTGCCAGCAGCCTGAGCGGGCCAGATACGCAGTATTTT
>15|NA|TRBV18|TRBJ2-5|NA
CASSPGSSGSETQYF
TGTGCCAGCTCACCGGGGTCGTCGGGGTCGGAGACCCAGTACTTC
>13|NA|TRBV24-1|TRBJ2-5|NA
CATSDLGQGTQYF
TGTGCCACCAGTGATTTAGGCCAAGGGACCCAGTACTTC
>15|NA|TRBV11-2|TRBJ1-1|NA
CASSTQTGRGTEAFF
TGTGCCAGCAGCACACAAACAGGGCGAGGCACTGAAGCTTTCTTT
>14|NA|TRBV6-5|TRBJ2-7|NA
CASSLGDDSYEQYF
TGTGCCAGCAGCCTAGGTGATGACTCCTACGAGCAGTACTTC
>16|TRBD1|TRBV6-5|TRBJ1-1|NA
CASSYSTGDPNTEAFF
TGTGCCAGCAGTTACTCGACAGGGGATCCGAACACTGAAGCTTTCTTT
>15|TRBD1|TRBV6-5|TRBJ1-1|NA
CASSPLRGRNTEAFF
TGTGCCAGCAGTCCCCTCAGGGGGCGGAACACTGAAGCTTTCTTT
>15|TRBD2|TRBV7-9|TRBJ2-7|many
CASSAGLAGVVEQYF
TGTGCCAGCAGCGCGGGACTAGCGGGAGTCGTCGAGCAGTACTTC
>14|TRBD2|TRBV6-5|TRBJ2-5|NA
CASRTGGRGETQYF
TGTGCCAGCAGGACGGGGGGGCGAGGAGAGACCCAGTACTTC
>15|TRBD1|TRBV6-2/TRBV6-3|TRBJ1-2|NA
CASSPAGQTLYGYTF
TGTGCCAGCAGTCCTGCGGGACAGACCCTCTATGGCTACACCTTC
>11|NA|TRBV20-1|TRBJ1-2|NA
CSASQGYGYTF
TGCAGTGCTAGCCAGGGTTATGGCTACACCTTC
>14|TRBD2|TRBV20-1|TRBJ2-1|NA
CSAERESSYNEQFF
TGCAGTGCTGAGCGGGAGAGCTCCTACAATGAGCAGTTCTTC
>14|NA|TRBV6-5|TRBJ1-4|NA
CASSYQGQNEKLFF
TGTGCCAGCAGTTACCAAGGACAAAATGAAAAACTGTTTTTT
>15|TRBD2|TRBV19|TRBJ2-7|NA
CASSSYSGHSYEQYF
TGTGCCAGTAGTTCCTATAGCGGGCACTCCTACGAGCAGTACTTC
>15|NA|TRBV18|TRBJ2-3|NA
CASSPAASAADTQYF
TGTGCCAGCTCACCGGCGGCTTCCGCCGCAGATACGCAGTATTTT
>15|TRBD2|TRBV7-3|TRBJ2-1|few
CASSFLGEGGREQFF
TGTGCCAGCAGCTTCCTGGGGGAGGGAGGTCGGGAGCAGTTCTTC
>10|TRBD1|TRBV29-1|TRBJ2-7|many
CSVGQGEQYF
TGCAGCGTCGGACAGGGCGAGCAGTACTTC
>15|TRBD1|TRBV9|TRBJ1-2|NA
CASSVSGTGVNGYTF
TGTGCCAGCAGCGTCTCCGGGACAGGGGTTAATGGCTACACCTTC
>15|NA|TRBV12-3/TRBV12-4|TRBJ2-3|NA
CASSLGNGWKDTQYF
TGTGCCAGCAGTTTAGGAAACGGGTGGAAAGATACGCAGTATTTT
>14|TRBD1|TRBV6-6|TRBJ1-5|few
CASSYPGGSQPQHF
TGTGCCAGCAGTTACCCAGGGGGCAGTCAGCCCCAGCATTTT
>13|NA|TRBV12-3/TRBV12-4|TRBJ2-3|NA
CASSFADTDTQYF
TGTGCCAGCAGTTTTGCAGACACAGATACGCAGTATTTT
>16|NA|TRBV2|TRBJ2-2|NA
CASKLGGAQAVGELFF
TGTGCCAGCAAATTGGGGGGGGCACAGGCCGTTGGGGAGCTGTTTTTT
>15|TRBD1|TRBV5-1|TRBJ2-7|NA
CASSSSRTGRYEQYF
TGCGCCAGCAGCTCCTCACGGACAGGGCGCTACGAGCAGTACTTC